This is a list of T cell receptor beta chains from one sample in a study of blood T cell repertoires in COVID-19. Profiled with immunoSEQ multiplex PCR; TCRdb holds only in-frame clones, not every one. The profile shows 50,000 to 70,000 clones, about 80% of them singletons. The sequenced material came from peripheral blood. All receptors derive from a man older than 75 with COVID-19, enrolled during active disease. Both conserved end residues are part of each CDR3. D genes are given only for firm matches. Not every row has a clone size; where given, it reads once, few, many or a size class.

TGCGCCAGCAGCCAAGATCTCAGAAAAGAGACCCAGTACTTC	CASSQDLRKETQYF	.	TRBJ2-5	TRBV4-1	.	14
TGTGCCAGCAGTACACCGGGACAGGGGAACACTGAAGCTTTCTTT	CASSTPGQGNTEAFF	TRBD1	TRBJ1-1	TRBV28	.	15
TGTGCCAGCAGCTTAAGACTCCCCGGGGAGCTGTTTTTT	CASSLRLPGELFF	.	TRBJ2-2	TRBV7-2	.	13
TGTGCCAGCAGCCCCAGGGGCTCCAATCAGCCCCAGCATTTT	CASSPRGSNQPQHF	.	TRBJ1-5	TRBV3-1/TRBV3-2	.	14
TGCGCCAGCAGCCAGGGACTAGCGGACCCGTACCAAGAGACCCAGTACTTC	CASSQGLADPYQETQYF	TRBD2	TRBJ2-5	TRBV4-3	.	17
TGTGCCAGCAGACGAGTCCGCGGACAGGGGGCGGGAGGCTACACCTTC	CASRRVRGQGAGGYTF	TRBD1	TRBJ1-2	TRBV27	.	16
TGCGCCAGCAGCCCTACTAGCGGCCAAGAGACCCAGTACTTC	CASSPTSGQETQYF	TRBD2	TRBJ2-5	TRBV5-1	.	14
TGTGCCAGCAGTTCCGTGTTCTCTAGCGCCCAAGAGACCCAGTACTTC	CASSSVFSSAQETQYF	.	TRBJ2-5	TRBV6-2/TRBV6-3	.	16
TGCGCCAGCTCCGTAGGAACAGGGAGCACAGATACGCAGTATTTT	CASSVGTGSTDTQYF	.	TRBJ2-3	TRBV5-1	.	15
TGCGCCAGCAGCATACACAGGGCAAGCGGAACTGAAGCTTTCTTT	CASSIHRASGTEAFF	.	TRBJ1-1	TRBV5-1	.	15
TGTGCCAGCAGCGACAGGGGGGTCGGGGAGCTGTTTTTT	CASSDRGVGELFF	TRBD1	TRBJ2-2	TRBV2	few	13
TGTGCCAGCAGCTCGTACCGGAGTCAGATTAGCACCGGGGAGCTGTTTTTT	CASSSYRSQISTGELFF	.	TRBJ2-2	TRBV7-2	.	17
TGTGCCAGCAGCCCTCGGACTAGCGGAGGTAAATACAATGAGCAGTTCTTC	CASSPRTSGGKYNEQFF	TRBD2	TRBJ2-1	TRBV13	.	17
TGCGCCAGCAGCCAAGGATCCCGGGGGGCCTATGGCTACACCTTC	CASSQGSRGAYGYTF	.	TRBJ1-2	TRBV4-1	.	15
TGTGCCAGCAGCCCGACCGTTGGGGCAGGAGTACAGAACACTGAAGCTTTCTTT	CASSPTVGAGVQNTEAFF	.	TRBJ1-1	TRBV5-5	.	18
TGTGCCAGCAGTTTGAGGCGGGGGAGCACAGATACGCAGTATTTT	CASSLRRGSTDTQYF	TRBD2	TRBJ2-3	TRBV6-5	few	15
TGTGCCAGCAGCCCAACCGGGGCCACAGGAGGGGAGACCCAGTACTTC	CASSPTGATGGETQYF	.	TRBJ2-5	TRBV9	.	16
TGTGCCAGCAGTTTCCCCCCGGGACAGGCCTCCTACGAGCAGTACTTC	CASSFPPGQASYEQYF	TRBD1	TRBJ2-7	TRBV28	once	16
TGTGCCACCAGCAGAGGGAGGACTAGCGCTTACCAAGAGACCCAGTACTTC	CATSRGRTSAYQETQYF	TRBD2	TRBJ2-5	TRBV15	.	17
TGTGCCAGCTCTCCTTCCCCAGGTTATAGCAATCAGCCCCAGCATTTT	CASSPSPGYSNQPQHF	.	TRBJ1-5	TRBV7-9	.	16
TGTGCCAGCAGTTTATCTGGGACAGTCCTCGCTGGAAACACCATATATTTT	CASSLSGTVLAGNTIYF	TRBD1	TRBJ1-3	TRBV27	.	17
TGTGCCAGCAGACGACAGGGACATAGCAATCAGCCCCAGCATTTT	CASRRQGHSNQPQHF	TRBD1	TRBJ1-5	TRBV28	.	15
TGTGCCAGCAGTGCACAGGGTTATGGGGCCAACGTCCTGACTTTC	CASSAQGYGANVLTF	.	TRBJ2-6	TRBV27	.	15
TGTGCCAGCTTTCGAACCGGGACAGAGGGCCCAGCTTTCTTT	CASFRTGTEGPAFF	TRBD1	TRBJ1-1	TRBV25-1	.	14
TGCGCCAGCAGCCGGAGGAGGGCAGATACGCAGTATTTT	CASSRRRADTQYF	.	TRBJ2-3	TRBV5-1	.	13
TGTGCCACCAGCAGAGCGTTAGCGGGGGGTTACCAAGAGACCCAGTACTTC	CATSRALAGGYQETQYF	TRBD2	TRBJ2-5	TRBV15	.	17
TGTGCCAGTAGTCCACCCCTAGCGGACCTCCTACAAGAGACCCAGTACTTC	CASSPPLADLLQETQYF	TRBD2	TRBJ2-5	TRBV19	.	17
TGTGCCAGCAGCCCAAAGGGGCAGATCACCGGGGAGCTGTTTTTT	CASSPKGQITGELFF	.	TRBJ2-2	TRBV7-2	.	15
TGTGCCAGCTCACCATCCGCGGAGGGTCATCAGCCCCAGCATTTT	CASSPSAEGHQPQHF	.	TRBJ1-5	TRBV18	.	15
TGTGCCAGCAGTGCACAGGGGACTGGGGCCAACGTCCTGACTTTC	CASSAQGTGANVLTF	TRBD1	TRBJ2-6	TRBV27	.	15
TGTGCCAGCAGCTTAAGTCTTCAGGGCACTGAAGCTTTCTTT	CASSLSLQGTEAFF	.	TRBJ1-1	TRBV5-5	.	14
TGTGCCAGCAGCTACCACGCCCCTAGCGGAGCGGGCAATGAGCAGTTCTTC	CASSYHAPSGAGNEQFF	TRBD2	TRBJ2-1	TRBV7-9	.	17
TGCAGCGTTGTTGGCGGGTCCCTGACCCAGTACTTC	CSVVGGSLTQYF	.	TRBJ2-5	TRBV29-1	.	12
TGTGCCAGCAGTTACTCGAGCTCGGGGGTGAGAGAAGCTTTCTTT	CASSYSSSGVREAFF	.	TRBJ1-1	TRBV6-5	.	15
TGTGCCACCACCCGGGACAGGGACTACAATGAGCAGTTCTTC	CATTRDRDYNEQFF	TRBD1	TRBJ2-1	TRBV27	once	14
TGCGCCAGCAGCTCACAGGCTGCTGGGGGCTACACCTTC	CASSSQAAGGYTF	.	TRBJ1-2	TRBV5-1	.	13
TGTGCCAGCAGGGGAGTGGGGGCTTCAGATACGCAGTATTTT	CASRGVGASDTQYF	.	TRBJ2-3	TRBV2	.	14
TGCAGTGCTAGTCCGGACATTGAAGCTTTCTTT	CSASPDIEAFF	.	TRBJ1-1	TRBV20-1	.	11
TGTGCCAGCAGTTACGAGGGAAGTCAGCCCCAGCATTTT	CASSYEGSQPQHF	.	TRBJ1-5	TRBV6-2/TRBV6-3	.	13
TGCGCCAGCAGCCAAGATACGGCAGGGGGCAGGAATTCACCCCTCCACTTT	CASSQDTAGGRNSPLHF	TRBD1	TRBJ1-6	TRBV4-3	.	17
TGCGCCAGCAGCTTGAACGGGGCCGGGGAGCTGTTTTTT	CASSLNGAGELFF	.	TRBJ2-2	TRBV5-1	.	13
TGTGCCAGCAGCCAAGTCGGGCAGGGCCTTCAGCAGTACTTC	CASSQVGQGLQQYF	.	TRBJ2-7	TRBV14	few	14
TGCAGTGCTAGTCCCGCTAGCGGAGGTGTGACAGATACGCAGTATTTT	CSASPASGGVTDTQYF	TRBD2	TRBJ2-3	TRBV20-1	.	16
TGTGCCACCCATGGACTAGTCGGTCGGGAGCAGTTCTTC	CATHGLVGREQFF	TRBD2	TRBJ2-1	TRBV19	.	13
TGCGCCAGCAGCCGGGGACAGGTCATGAACACTGAAGCTTTCTTT	CASSRGQVMNTEAFF	TRBD1	TRBJ1-1	TRBV5-1	.	15
TGTGCCAGCAGCAGTTCCGGGACTAGCGGGAGCGGAGAGACCCAGTACTTC	CASSSSGTSGSGETQYF	TRBD2	TRBJ2-5	TRBV11-2	.	17
TGTGCCAGTAGTAAAAGATTTGACTCTCACAATGAGCAGTTCTTC	CASSKRFDSHNEQFF	.	TRBJ2-1	TRBV19	.	15
TGTGCCAGCACCCCTACGACAGTCTCTGGGGCCAACGTCCTGACTTTC	CASTPTTVSGANVLTF	.	TRBJ2-6	TRBV9	.	16
TGTGCCAGCTTCTCGGACAGGGGGATAGGTAATTCACCCCTCCACTTT	CASFSDRGIGNSPLHF	TRBD1	TRBJ1-6	TRBV18	once	16
TGTGCCACCAGCAGACCGGACAGGGACGGTCAGCCCCAGCATTTT	CATSRPDRDGQPQHF	TRBD1	TRBJ1-5	TRBV15	.	15
TGTGCCAGCTCACCACCCGGACAGGGTACTCCCTACGAGCAGTACTTC	CASSPPGQGTPYEQYF	TRBD1	TRBJ2-7	TRBV18	.	16
TGTGCCAGCCGCCGGACAGATTCTAACTATGGCTACACCTTC	CASRRTDSNYGYTF	.	TRBJ1-2	TRBV27	once	14